This T cell receptor beta chain was documented in a study of beta chain features in type 1 diabetes. General observations from the study: Among patients, naive, central memory and Treg TCRB repertoires appeared more similar than among healthy donors. Fewer insertions but more deletions were seen at VDJ junctions in type 1 diabetes patients.

The isolated RNA, all of it, was reverse transcribed, so expressed TCRB transcripts were what got sequenced. This table comes from immunoSEQ multiplex PCR, and its TCRdb copy is limited to in-frame clones, with some not included. The table shows 110,000 to 150,000 clones, with less than 9% occurring only once. The CDR3 runs 13 residues. CDR1 and CDR2 from the germline V gene are GTSNPN and SVGIG (reference sequence). V was clipped by 5 bases and J by 0 bases; unmatched bases: 1. As regards this clone: The antigen remains unidentified.

The source of this sequence is a woman between 25 and 40 years old in good health. Material: central memory CD4+ T cells from blood. This chain joins TRBV30 and TRBJ1-3, with 7 positions matching TRBD1. CDR3 nucleotide sequence: TGTGCCTGGGGGACAGCCTCTGGAAACACCATATATTTT. It encodes CAWGTASGNTIYF.